This TCR beta chain derives from a study of patients and donors after allogeneic stem cell transplantation. TCRdb redid the calling of the RT-PCR reads with MiXCR, one entry per CDR3 protein. The profile shows over 150,000 distinct CDR3 sequences, 25% to 35% of them singletons. Trimming removed 3 bases from V and 9 bases from J; junction bases left unmatched: 3. Germline V gene lookup returns CDR1 KGHDR and CDR2 SFDVKD. CDR3 length: 15 residues. The sequenced material came from blood, either unsorted or a sorted T cell fraction (not recorded which). The V gene is TRBV24-1, the J gene TRBJ1-6; 11 bases fit TRBD1. The source is a human donor who was either an allogeneic HSCT recipient or a stem cell or donor lymphocyte infusion donor (not recorded which). It is not recorded whose cells these are; they may come from a transplant donor. The CDR3 DNA sequence: TGTGCCACCAGTGATCCGGGACAGGGGGTTTCACCCCTCCACTTT. Its protein is CATSDPGQGVSPLHF.